The clone carrying this T cell receptor (beta chain) was observed a handful of times. What it binds is not known. Every single patient, without exception, relapsed after autologous stem cell transplantation, and brentuximab vedotin exposure varied. Complete response, partial response or progressive disease constituted the best responses recorded. This record comes from a study of PD-1 blockade in classical Hodgkin lymphoma. Findings and caveats of the study: CD4+ TCR diversity, unlike CD8+, climbed significantly by C4D1.

Sequenced by immunoSEQ multiplex PCR; TCRdb stores in-frame clones only, minus some. The sample carries about 110,000 clones, roughly nine tenths recorded once. The V gene lost 11 bases and the J gene lost 1 base, with 7 bases spanning the gap. Per germline, CDR1 SEHNR and CDR2 FQNEAQ (reference sequence). The CDR3 is 11 amino acids. V usage is TRBV7-9 and J usage is TRBJ2-3; D ambiguous. This TCR was sampled from a human donor with classical Hodgkin lymphoma. Source: peripheral blood mononuclear cells (PBMCs), taken before the second cycle of nivolumab. Written as DNA, the CDR3 is TGTGCCGCGCAGGGCACAGATACGCAGTATTTT. It codes for CAAQGTDTQYF. The variable domain in full, with the rest retrieved from reference TRBV7-9 and TRBJ2-3, is DTGVSQNPRHKITKRGQNVTFRCDPISEHNRLYWYRQTLGQGPEFLTYFQNEAQLEKSRLLSDRFSAERPKGSFSTLEIQRTEQGDSAMYLCAAQGTDTQYFGPGTRLTVL.